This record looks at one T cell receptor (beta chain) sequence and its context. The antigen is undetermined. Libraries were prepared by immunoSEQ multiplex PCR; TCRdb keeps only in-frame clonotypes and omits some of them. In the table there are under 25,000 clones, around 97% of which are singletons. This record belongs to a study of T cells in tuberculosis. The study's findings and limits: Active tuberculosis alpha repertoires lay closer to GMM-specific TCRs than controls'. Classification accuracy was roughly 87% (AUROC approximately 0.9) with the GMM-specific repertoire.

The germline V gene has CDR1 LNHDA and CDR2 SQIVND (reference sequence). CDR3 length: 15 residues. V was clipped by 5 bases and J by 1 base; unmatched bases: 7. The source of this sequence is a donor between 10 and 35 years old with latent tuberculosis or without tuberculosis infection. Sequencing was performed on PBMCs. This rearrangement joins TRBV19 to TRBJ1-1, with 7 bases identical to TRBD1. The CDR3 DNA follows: TGTGCCAGTAGTCCATCCTGGACAGGGAACACTGAAGCTTTCTTT. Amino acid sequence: CASSPSWTGNTEAFF.